The 21 T cell receptor beta chains given below trace back to one sample, sequenced in a study of regulatory T cells in long-lasting Graves disease. The time point is: persistent/refractory GD, antithyroid drugs over 5 years with positive TRAb. RNA isolated from PBMCs was used to make the TCR library. The authors built TCR beta libraries using iRepertoire HTBI primers and Arm-PCR of CDR3 regions. TCRdb reprocessed the multiplex PCR reads via MiXCR and lists one record per CDR3 protein. This table has roughly 450,000 distinct CDR3 sequences, roughly 20% appearing once. The input for sequencing was peripheral blood mononuclear cells (PBMCs), taken when the disease was refractory, from a patient treated with antithyroid drugs. The receptors here all came from a female donor with Graves disease.

The chain joins TRBV29-1 to TRBJ2-7; 13 bases agree with TRBD2. J was trimmed by 4 bases and V by 4 bases; bases with no gene match: 4. The CDR3 contains 14 residues. Germline V gene lookup returns CDR1 SQVTM and CDR2 ANQGSEA. The CDR3 is CSVVLLAGGYEQYF. The CDR3 DNA is TGCAGCGTTGTTCTACTAGCGGGAGGGTACGAGCAGTACTTC.

The chain carries TRBV12-3 or TRBV12-4 and TRBJ1-2; TRBD1 matches 8 bases. V lost 9 bases and J lost 2; bases outside the gene matches: 11. CDR3 length: 15 residues. CDR3 protein: CASRPGQAPNYGYTF. CDR3 nucleotide sequence: TGTGCCAGTAGACCGGGACAGGCCCCGAACTATGGCTACACCTTC.

V is TRBV5-1 and J is TRBJ2-5, with TRBD2 matching 13 bases. Germline assignment: CDR1 SGHRS and CDR2 YFSETQ. The length of the CDR3 is 15 residues. The V gene end was trimmed by 1 base and the J gene end by 4 bases; junction bases not matched to a gene: 1. CDR3 amino acids: CASSLRTSGGETQYF. The DNA of the CDR3 is TGCGCCAGCAGCTTGAGGACTAGCGGGGGAGAGACCCAGTACTTC.

This clonotype was counted ten times or more. The chain couples TRBV5-6 to TRBJ2-2; D not certain. Trimming left V 2 bases short and J 6 bases short, with 11 bases between. The germline gives CDR1 SGHDT, CDR2 YYEEEE. This CDR3 is built from 14 residues. The CDR3 is CASSLGPLSGELFF. The CDR3 nucleotides are TGTGCCAGCAGCTTAGGTCCTTTGTCCGGGGAGCTGTTTTTT.

The genes are TRBV3-1 and TRBJ1-1; D gene ambiguous. Germline CDR1 is LGHDT and CDR2 is YNNKEL (reference sequence). CDR3 length: 15 amino acids. V lost 2 bases and J lost 4, with 14 bases in between. The CDR3 coding sequence is TGTGCCAGCAGCCAAAAACAACTCGGCGTCACTGAAGCTTTCTTT. Its protein is CASSQKQLGVTEAFF.

This clonotype occurred a few times. The V call is TRBV2, the J call TRBJ2-3, with D perhaps TRBD2 (6 bases). This CDR3 region has 16 residues. Trimming took off 6 bases at V and 0 bases at J, with 16 bases between the two ends. Germline-derived CDR1 and CDR2 are SNHLY and FYNNEI. This CDR3 is CASRERAGTSTDTQYF. In nucleotides, the CDR3 is TGTGCCAGCAGAGAAAGGGCGGGGACCAGCACAGATACGCAGTATTTT. Full variable domain (rest looked up from reference TRBV2 and TRBJ2-3): EPEVTQTPSHQVTQMGQEVILRCVPISNHLYFYWYRQILGQKVEFLVSFYNNEISEKSEIFDDQFSVERPDGSNFTLKIRSTKLEDSAMYFCASRERAGTSTDTQYFGPGTRLTVL.

This clonotype was detected ten times or more. The chain employs TRBV30 and TRBJ1-1; a weak D match, TRBD1 (5 bases). This CDR3 is built from 12 residues. CDR1 GTSNPN and CDR2 SVGIG come from the germline V gene (reference sequence). The V end was cut by 0 bases, the J end by 9 bases, with 11 bases between. CDR3: CAWSVGGAKAFF. The CDR3 DNA is TGTGCCTGGAGTGTTGGAGGGGCCAAAGCTTTCTTT. Full variable domain (rest looked up from reference TRBV30 and TRBJ1-1): SQTIHQWPATLVQPVGSPLSLECTVEGTSNPNLYWYRQAAGRGLQLLFYSVGIGQISSEVPQNLSASRPQDRQFILSSKKLLLSDSGFYLCAWSVGGAKAFFGQGTRLTVV.

This clonotype appeared a few times. The V gene is TRBV29-1, the J gene TRBJ2-7; 9 nucleotides match TRBD2. The CDR3 runs to 14 residues. V lost 3 bases, J lost 3 bases, and 6 bases stayed unmatched. Looked up from germline, CDR1 is SQVTM and CDR2 is ANQGSEA. DNA of the CDR3: TGCAGCGTTGAGGCTAGCGGGACAAACTACGAGCAGTACTTC. This translates into CSVEASGTNYEQYF.

This clonotype was observed once. The chain uses TRBV5-6 and TRBJ1-5, with D possibly TRBD1 on 6 matching bases. CDR1 is SGHDT and CDR2 is YYEEEE in the germline V gene. The CDR3 extends over 14 amino acids. Trimming removed 4 bases at V and 4 bases at J, with 12 bases between. CDR3 protein: CASSRWTDNQPQHF. The DNA for the CDR3 is TGTGCCAGCAGCCGGTGGACAGATAATCAGCCCCAGCATTTT.

This clonotype occurred many times. This chain connects TRBV11-2 to TRBJ2-5; the D is unclear. The CDR3 sequence is 12 residues long. Trimming left V 0 bases short and J 7 bases short, with 6 bases between. Germline CDR1 and CDR2: SGHAT and FQNNGV. CDR3 sequence: CASSLDSGTQYF. The DNA for the CDR3 is TGTGCCAGCAGCTTAGATTCCGGGACCCAGTACTTC.

In its sample, this clonotype was seen a few times. This sequence joins TRBV29-1 and TRBJ1-1; 7 bases agree with TRBD1. The CDR3 length is 15 residues. Germline CDR1 SQVTM, CDR2 ANQGSEA. Trimming at V came to 6 bases and at J to 4 bases, leaving 14 bases not matched to a gene. The CDR3 DNA is TGCAGCGTAAAGAGGGACAGTGGCATCGGCACTGAAGCTTTCTTT. Its translation: CSVKRDSGIGTEAFF.

This clonotype came up a few times. The rearrangement uses TRBV28 and TRBJ2-5; 8 nucleotides match TRBD1. CDR1 and CDR2 (germline): MDHEN, SYDVKM. V trimming: 7 bases; J trimming: 5 bases; junction bases outside the gene matches: 15. CDR3 length: 16 residues. The CDR3 coding sequence is TGTGCCAGCAAACCCAACTCCAGGGGGCGCCGGGAGACCCAGTACTTC. Translated, it gives CASKPNSRGRRETQYF. The variable domain in full, completed from reference TRBV28 and TRBJ2-5, reads DVKVTQSSRYLVKRTGEKVFLECVQDMDHENMFWYRQDPGLGLRLIYFSYDVKMKEKGDIPEGYSVSREKKERFSLILESASTNQTSMYLCASKPNSRGRRETQYFGPGTRLLVL.

The CDR3 region is CASSPTTSGPHKQYF. For the CDR3, the DNA is TGTGCCAGCAGCCCCACGACTAGCGGGCCCCACAAGCAGTACTTC. The chain uses TRBV7-2 and TRBJ2-7; 10 bases line up with TRBD2. V lost 5 bases, J lost 8 bases, and 12 bases stayed unmatched. The V gene's germline CDR1 is SGHTA and CDR2 FQGNSA. The CDR3 runs 15 residues.

The chain combines TRBV28 with TRBJ2-5; 12 bases agree with TRBD2. V lost 6 bases and J lost 4; bases outside the gene matches: 3. This CDR3 is built from 14 residues. Per the germline V gene, CDR1 is MDHEN and CDR2 is SYDVKM. CDR3 sequence (DNA): TGTGCCAGCAGATCGGGACTAGCGGGAGAGACCCAGTACTTC. This codes for CASRSGLAGETQYF.

The sample holds many counts of this clonotype. The chain has TRBV28 and TRBJ1-2; 7 positions agree with TRBD1. V lost 0 bases and J lost 5; bases outside the gene matches: 9. The germline V gene encodes CDR1 MDHEN and CDR2 SYDVKM. This CDR3 contains 16 residues. Here the CDR3 reads CASSLWSGTVIYGYTF. As DNA, the CDR3 is TGTGCCAGCAGTTTATGGTCCGGGACAGTTATTTATGGCTACACCTTC.

The chain couples TRBV25-1 to TRBJ2-1; 8 bases align to TRBD2. The CDR3 runs to 16 residues. The germline V gene encodes CDR1 MGHDK and CDR2 SYGVNS. J was trimmed by 2 bases and V by 3 bases; bases with no gene match: 6. CDR3 region: CASSDTRTSTYNEQFF. As DNA, the CDR3 is TGTGCCAGCAGTGACACAAGGACTAGCACCTACAATGAGCAGTTCTTC.

This clonotype was counted only a few times. The V and J genes are TRBV30 and TRBJ1-2; 8 bases align to TRBD1. V was clipped by 5 bases and J by 3 bases; unmatched bases: 8. CDR3 length equals 14 residues. Germline loops: CDR1 GTSNPN, CDR2 SVGIG (reference sequence). The CDR3 coding sequence is TGTGCCTGGGAAGGACAGGGCAGCGACTATGGCTACACCTTC. Translated, it gives CAWEGQGSDYGYTF.

This clonotype was counted many times. This rearrangement joins TRBV25-1 to TRBJ2-7, with 16 bases identical to TRBD2. The V and J ends lost 8 bases and 0 bases, in that order; junction bases with no gene match: 19. The CDR3 has 21 residues. Germline loops: CDR1 MGHDK, CDR2 SYGVNS. The CDR3 coding sequence is TGTGCCAGCTCGGCTACCTACGGGACTAGCGGGAGGGCCGAGAGCTCCTACGAGCAGTACTTC. Translating it yields CASSATYGTSGRAESSYEQYF.

This clonotype was counted ten times or more. The genes are TRBV11-1 and TRBJ2-7; D is unclear. Germline CDR1 SGHAT, CDR2 FQDESV (reference sequence). The CDR3 covers 15 residues. The V end was cut by 0 bases, the J end by 2 bases, with 11 bases between. The CDR3 reads CASSLAEQAAYEQYF. CDR3 coding DNA: TGTGCCAGCAGCTTAGCGGAGCAGGCCGCCTACGAGCAGTACTTC.

This clonotype occurred many times. This sequence joins TRBV2 and TRBJ1-1, with TRBD1 as a possible D gene (6 bases). Germline V gives CDR1 SNHLY, CDR2 FYNNEI. Trimming took 6 bases from V and 0 from J, leaving 14 bases between them. The CDR3 contains 15 residues. In DNA form, the CDR3 reads TGTGCCAGCAGCGTTCCGGGACACTTGAACACTGAAGCTTTCTTT. Its translation is CASSVPGHLNTEAFF.

This clonotype appeared many times. The chain uses TRBV6-1 and TRBJ2-7; tentatively, D is TRBD1 (6 bases). V was cut by 6 bases and J by 7 bases, with 25 bases left in between. The CDR3 runs to 16 residues. CDR1 MNHNS and CDR2 SASEGT come from the germline V gene. The CDR3 spells CASSLEAGTTYREQYF. The CDR3 DNA is TGTGCCAGCAGCCTTGAAGCCGGGACAACGTATCGGGAGCAGTACTTC.